This TCR beta chain appears in the sequencing data of a study of OX40 agonist ivuxolimab in advanced cancers. Study as a whole: With a range of roughly 20 to 79, age averaged about 58 years, and around 80% were male. Eligibility rules accepted prior anti-PD-1, anti-PD-L1 or anti-CTLA-4 therapy, and around 38% had some.

The assay was immunoSEQ multiplex PCR, and TCRdb's table has in-frame clones only and misses some. The data hold tens of thousands of clones, with approximately 90% observed a single time. No patient had autoimmune disease or received systemic immunosuppression. Samples of blood were obtained at baseline, on cycle 4 day 1, and on cycle 7 day 1. The sequenced sample was CD4+ or CD8+ T cells sorted from blood, obtained in a trial of the OX40 agonist ivuxolimab. This TCR came from an adult with an advanced solid tumor such as melanoma, head and neck, liver or kidney cancer.

In nucleotides, the CDR3 is TGCAGCGCTCCGACAGGGAGTGGGCGGGATACGCAGTATTTT. Translated: CSAPTGSGRDTQYF. V gene TRBV29-1 combines with J gene TRBJ2-3, with 7 bases matching TRBD1. Germline-derived CDR1 and CDR2 are SQVTM and ANQGSEA. The CDR3 sequence is 14 residues long. V shed 7 bases, J shed 6 bases, and the junction held 13 bases outside the gene matches.